This record concerns one T cell receptor (beta chain) sequence. The data originate from a study of blood T cell repertoires in COVID-19. About the research overall: From the United States, Italy and Spain came samples of acute and convalescent COVID-19. PBMCs, B-cell-depleted T cells, or T cells were the source of the cDNA or gDNA that made up the material.

Germline values: CDR1 SNHLY, CDR2 FYNNEI. V lost 9 bases to trimming and J lost 3 bases; unmatched junction nucleotides: 6. The CDR3 spans 14 residues. Authors' processing steps: How many nucleated cells were present was estimated from reference gene primer amplification. The data were produced by immunoSEQ multiplex PCR, yet TCRdb's version contains in-frame clones alone and is incomplete. That table is the source of V, J and clone size, and D and trimming were worked out from the DNA. Among some 100,000 clones, roughly 87% were seen once, and the ten largest hold around 6.9%. The source of this sequence is a man between 25 and 39 years old in a cohort sampled during active COVID-19. This chain joins TRBV2 and TRBJ1-4, with 8 bases that match TRBD1. Sequenced: peripheral blood. CDR3 sequence (DNA): TGTGCCAGTATGGAACAGGGGGCTAATGAAAAACTGTTTTTT. This sequence encodes CASMEQGANEKLFF.